This passage covers 2 T cell receptor beta chains from one sample sequenced in a study of T cell changes during pregnancy in multiple sclerosis. Clones were read by immunoSEQ multiplex PCR, and TCRdb kept only the in-frame ones, dropping some. This sample has about 70,000 clones, with about nine tenths found just once. Source: CD4+ T cells from peripheral blood mononuclear cells, taken after pregnancy. Source of these receptors: a female donor with multiple sclerosis, enrolled in a pregnancy study.

The chain joins TRBV28 to TRBJ2-7; 7 positions match TRBD2. CDR1 is MDHEN, CDR2 SYDVKM, per germline. This CDR3 is 13 amino acids long. The V gene end was trimmed by 6 bases and the J gene end by 3 bases; junction bases not matched to a gene: 5. In nucleotides, the CDR3 is TGTGCCAGCAGCCTAAGCGGGAACTACGAGCAGTACTTC. Its translation: CASSLSGNYEQYF.

This chain links TRBV5-1 with TRBJ2-7; D perhaps matches TRBD2 (6 bases). The CDR3 is made up of 14 amino acids. The germline CDR1 and CDR2 sequences are SGHRS and YFSETQ. V lost 1 base to trimming and J lost 3 bases, with 11 bases between them. The CDR3 DNA reads as TGCGCCAGCAGCTTGTCTCTCGGGAGCTACGAGCAGTACTTC. Translating it yields CASSLSLGSYEQYF.